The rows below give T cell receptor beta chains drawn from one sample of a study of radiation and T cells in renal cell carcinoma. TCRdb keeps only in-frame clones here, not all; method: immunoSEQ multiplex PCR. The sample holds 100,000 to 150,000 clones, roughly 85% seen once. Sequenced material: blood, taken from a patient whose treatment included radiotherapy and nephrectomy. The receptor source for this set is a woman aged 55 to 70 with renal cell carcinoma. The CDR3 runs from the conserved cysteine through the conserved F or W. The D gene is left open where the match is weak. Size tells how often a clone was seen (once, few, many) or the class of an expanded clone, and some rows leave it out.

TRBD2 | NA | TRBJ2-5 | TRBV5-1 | TGCGCCAGCAGCTTGGGTCCGCGGGGGGAAGAGACCCAGTACTTC | CASSLGPRGEETQYF
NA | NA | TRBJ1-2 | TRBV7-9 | TGTGCCAGCAGCGGCCCCCTGAGACAGGATTATGGCTACACCTTC | CASSGPLRQDYGYTF
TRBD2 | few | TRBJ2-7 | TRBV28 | TGTGCCAGCAGTGGTACTAGCGGGAGCTACGAGCAGTACTTC | CASSGTSGSYEQYF
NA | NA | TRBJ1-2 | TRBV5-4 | TGTGCCAGCAGCTTGGTGGCAGGGGATGGCTACACCTTC | CASSLVAGDGYTF
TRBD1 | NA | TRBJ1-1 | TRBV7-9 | TGTGCCAGCAGCGCCGGACAGGGGCTGAACACTGAAGCTTTCTTT | CASSAGQGLNTEAFF
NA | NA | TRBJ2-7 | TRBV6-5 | TGTGCCAGCAGCCTCACCAGGGGCCCCTACGAGCAGTACTTC | CASSLTRGPYEQYF
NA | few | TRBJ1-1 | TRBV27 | TGTGCCACCAGGGGAACCAACACTGAAGCTTTCTTT | CATRGTNTEAFF
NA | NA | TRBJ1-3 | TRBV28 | TGTGCCAGCAGTTTACCCCCTATGCGGGGCGTTGGAAACACCATATATTTT | CASSLPPMRGVGNTIYF
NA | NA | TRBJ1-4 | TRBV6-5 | TGTGCCAGCAGTTACTCCGGGACTAGAGGGGAAAAACTGTTTTTT | CASSYSGTRGEKLFF
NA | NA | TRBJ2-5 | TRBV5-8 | TGTGCCAGCAGCTTGGGTTTCGACATAAAGACCCAGTACTTC | CASSLGFDIKTQYF
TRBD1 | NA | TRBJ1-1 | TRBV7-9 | TGTGCCAGCAGCCTGAGGTGGGGGACAGAGAGCCAGAACACTGAAGCTTTCTTT | CASSLRWGTESQNTEAFF
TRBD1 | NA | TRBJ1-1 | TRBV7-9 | TGTGCCAGCAGCCACCGACAGGGTAGCGAGGAAGCTTTCTTT | CASSHRQGSEEAFF
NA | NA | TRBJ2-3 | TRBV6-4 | TGTGCCAGCAGTGGGCCGGGAGATACGCAGTATTTT | CASSGPGDTQYF
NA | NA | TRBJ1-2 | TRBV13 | TGTGCCAGCAGCCCGGGGGCGGGCTTTAACTATGGCTACACCTTC | CASSPGAGFNYGYTF
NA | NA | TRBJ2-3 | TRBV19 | TGTGCCAGTAGTATCCCACGCACAGATACGCAGTATTTT | CASSIPRTDTQYF
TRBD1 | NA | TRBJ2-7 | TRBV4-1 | TGCGCCAGCAGTGAGAGGACAGGGATCTACGAGCAGTACTTC | CASSERTGIYEQYF
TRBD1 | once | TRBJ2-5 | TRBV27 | TGTGCCAGCAGTGGGATAGGGACAGGGAGGAAAACCCAGTACTTC | CASSGIGTGRKTQYF
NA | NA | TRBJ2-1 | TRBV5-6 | TGTGCCAGCAGCTTTTTCCCCAATGAGCAGTTCTTC | CASSFFPNEQFF
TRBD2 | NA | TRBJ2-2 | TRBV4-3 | TGCGCCAGCAGCCAAGATTTAGCGGGAGCTGCTAACACCGGGGAGCTGTTTTTT | CASSQDLAGAANTGELFF
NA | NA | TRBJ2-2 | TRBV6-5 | TGTGCCAGCAGTGAACCCCAGGGGGAGCTGTTTTTT | CASSEPQGELFF
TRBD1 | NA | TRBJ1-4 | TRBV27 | TGTGCCAGCAGTTCCTACACAGGGGTGGCAACTAATGAAAAACTGTTTTTT | CASSSYTGVATNEKLFF
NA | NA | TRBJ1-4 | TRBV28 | TGTGCCAGCAGTTATGCAACTAATGAAAAACTGTTTTTT | CASSYATNEKLFF
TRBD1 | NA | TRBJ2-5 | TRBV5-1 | TGCGCCAGCAGCTTGGAGGCCAGGGGGATGGAGACCCAGTACTTC | CASSLEARGMETQYF
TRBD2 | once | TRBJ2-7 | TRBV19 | TGTGCCAGTCGCTCTAGCGGGACCTACGAGCAGTACTTC | CASRSSGTYEQYF
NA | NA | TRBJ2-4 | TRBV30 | TGTGCCTGGGTTCACAGGGGGGGAGCCAAAAACATTCAGTACTTC | CAWVHRGGAKNIQYF
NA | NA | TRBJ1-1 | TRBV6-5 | TGTGCCAGCAGTCCCTGGGGCACTGAAGCTTTCTTT | CASSPWGTEAFF
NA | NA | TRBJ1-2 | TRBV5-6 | TGTGCCAGCAGCTTGGGGAATACCAACTATGGCTACACCTTC | CASSLGNTNYGYTF
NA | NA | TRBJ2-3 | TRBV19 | TGTGCCAGTAGTACCAGGGAAAGCACAGATACGCAGTATTTT | CASSTRESTDTQYF
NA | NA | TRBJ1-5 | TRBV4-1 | TGCGCCAGCAGCCAGGAGGGGAACGGCAGGAATCAGCCCCAGCATTTT | CASSQEGNGRNQPQHF
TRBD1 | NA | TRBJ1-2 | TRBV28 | TGTGCCAGCCTTACAGGGGTGGCAAACTATGGCTACACCTTC | CASLTGVANYGYTF
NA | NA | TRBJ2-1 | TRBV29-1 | TGCAGCGTTGAAATTGAAGCCGGCAATGAGCAGTTCTTC | CSVEIEAGNEQFF
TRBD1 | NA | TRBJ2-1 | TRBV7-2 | TGTGCCAGCAGCTTGTGGGACAGGGACTACAATGAGCAGTTCTTC | CASSLWDRDYNEQFF
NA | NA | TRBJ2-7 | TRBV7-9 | TGTGCCAGCAGCCCGGGGACCCGGGACGAGCAGTACTTC | CASSPGTRDEQYF
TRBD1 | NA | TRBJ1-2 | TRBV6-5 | TGTGCCAGCAGGGACAGGGGTTGGGATGGCTACACCTTC | CASRDRGWDGYTF
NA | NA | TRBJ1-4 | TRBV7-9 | TGTGCCAGCAGCTTAGGCGGTGAAAAACTGTTTTTT | CASSLGGEKLFF
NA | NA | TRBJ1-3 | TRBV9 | TGTGCCAGCAGCGTAGGTCAGAGCTCTGGAAACACCATATATTTT | CASSVGQSSGNTIYF
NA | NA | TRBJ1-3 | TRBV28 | TGTGCCAGCAGTATTCCGGGGCCGTCCGGAAACACCATATATTTT | CASSIPGPSGNTIYF
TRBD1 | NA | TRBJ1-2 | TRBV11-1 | TGTGCCAGCAGCCAAGCCGGGACAGGAGAGAACTATGGCTACACCTTC | CASSQAGTGENYGYTF
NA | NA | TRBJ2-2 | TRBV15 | TGTGCCACCAGCAGAGTGAATAGCGGTAACACCGGGGAGCTGTTTTTT | CATSRVNSGNTGELFF
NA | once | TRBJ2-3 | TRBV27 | TGTGCCAGCAGTTTATCGGCCGGCTACATAACGCAGTATTTT | CASSLSAGYITQYF
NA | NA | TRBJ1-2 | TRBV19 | TGTGCCAGTAGGACCTACTACAATGGCTACACCTTC | CASRTYYNGYTF
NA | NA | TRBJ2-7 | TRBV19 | TGTGCCAGTAGTATAGGGGCCTCCTACGAGCAGTACTTC | CASSIGASYEQYF
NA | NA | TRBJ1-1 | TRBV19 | TGTGCCAGTAGTAGGCCGCCGGTGGGGTCGACTGAAGCTTTCTTT | CASSRPPVGSTEAFF
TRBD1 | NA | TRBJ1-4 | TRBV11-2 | TGTGCCAGCAGCCTGACAGGGGGGGAAACTAATGAAAAACTGTTTTTT | CASSLTGGETNEKLFF
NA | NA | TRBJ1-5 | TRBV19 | TGTGCCAGTAGCCTTACGGAGTTCGATCAGCCCCAGCATTTT | CASSLTEFDQPQHF
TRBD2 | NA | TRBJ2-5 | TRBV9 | TGTGCCAGCAGCATGACTAGCGGGACCCAAGAGACCCAGTACTTC | CASSMTSGTQETQYF
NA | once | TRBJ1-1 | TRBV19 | TGTGCCAGTAGTATTCAAGGGGGACCGAACACTGAAGCTTTCTTT | CASSIQGGPNTEAFF
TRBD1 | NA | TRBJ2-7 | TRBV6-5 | TGTGCCAGCAGCCCCCCGACAGGGGCGACCCACGAGCAGTACTTC | CASSPPTGATHEQYF
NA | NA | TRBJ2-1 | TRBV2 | TGTGCCAGCAATACCCCCCTCTTGTTCAATGAGCAGTTCTTC | CASNTPLLFNEQFF
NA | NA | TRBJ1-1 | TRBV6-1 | TGTGCCAGCAGTGAAGATTGGGGGCAGAACACTGAAGCTTTCTTT | CASSEDWGQNTEAFF